This paragraph covers one T cell receptor beta chain sequence. Antigen: not known. Donors were nominally healthy when sampled, though unrecorded immune exposures were likely. PCR used 60 Vbeta primers and 13 Jbeta primers. Only in-frame clones appear in the TCRdb table, and some are missing; sequencing was by immunoSEQ multiplex PCR. The sample includes around 75,000 clones. Germline V gene sequence: CDR1 ENHRY, CDR2 SYGVKD. There are 17 residues in the CDR3. V trimming: 8 bases; J trimming: 2 bases; junction bases outside the gene matches: 13. The sample is drawn from a study of cytomegalovirus exposure and HLA in healthy donors. Findings and limits, study-wide: Among TCR beta chains, those listed as cytomegalovirus-associated numbered under 200. An ancestry cluster, one associated with Asian ancestry, reportedly showed fewer N-insertions than the approximately 650-donor mean in a later analysis. Later analysis identified a missense DCLRE1C variant that was linked to TCR beta V- and J-gene trimming.

The sequenced material came from PBMCs. The chain employs TRBV10-3 and TRBJ2-3, with 10 bases that match TRBD2. This sequence originates from a man aged 35 to 55 in good health and CMV-seronegative. The CDR3 DNA reads TGTGCCATCCGGCGAGTGTCTAGCGGGGGATACACAGATACGCAGTATTTT. The encoded protein is CAIRRVSSGGYTDTQYF.